The 3 T cell receptor beta chains in this list originate from one sample, sequenced in a study of immune characterization of retroperitoneal liposarcoma. MiXCR, applied by TCRdb to the PCR reads, yields one record per CDR3 protein. The table includes 2,500 to 4,000 distinct CDR3 sequences, around 45% detected once. Sequenced sample: tumor tissue. Receptors originate from a male donor with retroperitoneal liposarcoma.

This chain's CDR3 is CASGLARNWEINEQFF. CDR3 DNA sequence: TGTGCTAGTGGTTTGGCACGGAACTGGGAAATAAATGAGCAGTTCTTC. The chain uses TRBV12-5 and TRBJ2-1, with unresolved D. The CDR3 contains 16 residues. CDR1 LGHNT and CDR2 FRNRAP come from the germline V gene. V lost 1 base, J lost 7 bases, and 17 bases lay in between.

This chain uses TRBV6-1 with TRBJ1-3, with unresolved D. Germline V gives CDR1 MNHNS, CDR2 SASEGT. V lost 7 bases to trimming and J lost 7 bases, with 11 bases between them. The CDR3 length is 12 residues. The CDR3 sequence is CASMNHANTIYF. CDR3 in DNA: TGTGCCAGCATGAACCATGCTAACACCATATATTTT.

This clonotype was observed a few times. The chain carries TRBV6-6 and TRBJ2-3; unclear D gene. The CDR3 consists of 13 residues. Germline V CDR1 and CDR2: MNHNY, SVGAGI (reference sequence). V was pared by 0 bases and J by 6 bases, with 7 bases between. The chain's CDR3 is CASSYSPPDTQYF. The CDR3 coding sequence is TGTGCCAGCAGTTACTCCCCACCGGATACGCAGTATTTT.